This T cell receptor beta chain appears in the sequencing data of a study of post-analysis software for immune sequencing data. Germline CDR1 SQVTM, CDR2 ANQGSEA. With 5 bases removed from V and 5 bases from J, the gap between germline ends came to 9 bases. The CDR3 is made up of 11 amino acids. General observations from the study: Controls had lower frequencies than patients of a few TRBV segments, which included TRBV5-6, TRBV5-1 and TRBV20-1. The study found significantly lower normalized Chao1 diversity in multiple sclerosis patients than in controls.

This clonotype was counted a few times. What it binds is not known. Presence of unique molecular identifiers characterized the TCR beta cDNA libraries. TCRdb used MiXCR to reprocess the PCR reads, holding one entry per CDR3 protein. This sample has 700,000 to 900,000 distinct CDR3 sequences, with about 43% found just once. The sample taken for sequencing was blood. This TCR was recovered from a girl aged 5-17 years with multiple sclerosis. The chain links TRBV29-1 to TRBJ1-1, with D unclear. This CDR3 reads CSVHEVTEAFF. CDR3 DNA: TGCAGCGTTCATGAGGTAACTGAAGCTTTCTTT. Full variable domain (rest looked up from reference TRBV29-1 and TRBJ1-1): SAVISQKPSRDICQRGTSLTIQCQVDSQVTMMFWYRQQPGQSLTLIATANQGSEATYESGFVIDKFPISRPNLTFSTLTVSNMSPEDSSIYLCSVHEVTEAFFGQGTRLTVV.